A selection of T cell receptor beta chains follows, all from one sample in a study of T-cell memory formation after mild COVID-19. TCRdb analysed the 5' RACE reads with MiXCR anew, one entry per CDR3 protein. Of around 34,000 distinct CDR3 sequences in the sample, just under 8% were seen once. The specimen sequenced was PBMCs or a T cell subset sorted from them (not recorded which). All receptors come from a man younger than 35 who had mild COVID-19 (a few samples of this study predate the infection). Cell type and time point are not known. The CDR3 runs from the conserved cysteine through the conserved F or W. D genes are given only for firm matches. A row's size may be missing; if present it is once, few, many or a size class.

clone_size j_call v_call d_call cdr3_nt cdr3_aa
. TRBJ1-3 TRBV3-2 . TGTGCCAGCAGCCACTTCCAATCCAGGGGCTCTGGAAACACCATATATTTT CASSHFQSRGSGNTIYF
many TRBJ1-4 TRBV20-1 TRBD1 TGTCTCGGACAGGGTAATGAAAAACTGTTTTTT CLGQGNEKLFF
. TRBJ2-2 TRBV11-1 . TGTGCCAGTGGGCACCTCAACACCGGGGAGCTGTTTTTT CASGHLNTGELFF
many TRBJ2-3 TRBV9 . TGTGCCAGCAGTTACCGGGACTTCCCTAGCACAGATACGCAGTATTTT CASSYRDFPSTDTQYF
. TRBJ2-1 TRBV7-9 TRBD2 TGTGCCAGCAGCTTACACCTAGCGGGGGCCGGCTCCTACAATGAGCAGTTCTTC CASSLHLAGAGSYNEQFF
many TRBJ1-2 TRBV10-3 . TGTGCCATCAGTGAGGGGGCTAACTATGGCTACACCTTC CAISEGANYGYTF
many TRBJ2-7 TRBV5-6 TRBD1 TGTGCCAGCAGCTTCGACCGGACAGGGGTGAACGAGCAGTACTTC CASSFDRTGVNEQYF
many TRBJ2-5 TRBV29-1 . TGCAGCGCCACGAGCCCCTGGGAGACCCAGTACTTC CSATSPWETQYF
many TRBJ2-3 TRBV7-2 TRBD1 TGTGCCAGCAGCTTCGGGACAGGTGGCACGCAGTATTTT CASSFGTGGTQYF
few TRBJ1-1 TRBV4-3 . TGCGCCAGCAGCCAAGATCTTCGTTTCGAAGCTTTCTTT CASSQDLRFEAFF
many TRBJ2-3 TRBV24-1 . TGTGCCACCAGTGCCTCCTGGGGGGGGGCGGGTACAGATACGCAGTATTTT CATSASWGGAGTDTQYF
many TRBJ1-5 TRBV7-2 . TGTGCCAGCAGCTTCAATAGCAATCAGCCCCAGCATTTT CASSFNSNQPQHF
many TRBJ1-2 TRBV6-2/TRBV6-3 . TGTGCCAGCAGTACCGGAGGGTATGGCTACACCTTC CASSTGGYGYTF
many TRBJ2-3 TRBV24-1 . TGTGCCACCAGTGCCTACAGGGTTGCAGATACGCAGTATTTT CATSAYRVADTQYF
many TRBJ1-1 TRBV2 . TGTGCCTCGATCGTGGACAGTAGCGCTGAAGCTTTCTTT CASIVDSSAEAFF
many TRBJ2-3 TRBV5-5 . TGTGCCAGCAGTTCTCCTAGCGCCGATACGCAGTATTTT CASSSPSADTQYF
few TRBJ2-1 TRBV5-4 TRBD2 TGTGCCAGCAGCTGGGGACTAGCGGGGGCCATCTACAATGAGCAGTTCTTC CASSWGLAGAIYNEQFF
many TRBJ1-2 TRBV20-1 TRBD1 TGCAGTGCTCGACGCGACAGGGTCTATGGCTACACCTTC CSARRDRVYGYTF
many TRBJ2-7 TRBV3-1 . TGTGCCAGCAGCCAGGGCGGAAACGTGCGTCACGAGCAGTACTTC CASSQGGNVRHEQYF
. TRBJ1-1 TRBV27 . TGTGCCAGCAGTTTCACGGGATACACTGAAGCTTTCTTT CASSFTGYTEAFF
. TRBJ1-5 TRBV20-1 . TGCAGTGCTAGTATAGCCGGAGATAGCAATCAGCCCCAGCATTTT CSASIAGDSNQPQHF
many TRBJ1-3 TRBV5-1 . TGCGCCAGCAGCTTACGGGGCCGCGACTCTGGAAACACCATATATTTT CASSLRGRDSGNTIYF
many TRBJ1-4 TRBV20-1 . TGCAGTGCTAGAGTATCCCTAGGACGGGAAAAACTGTTTTTT CSARVSLGREKLFF
many TRBJ2-5 TRBV7-9 . TGTGCCAGCAGCTCCCTGTCCCAACAAGAGACCCAGTACTTC CASSSLSQQETQYF
many TRBJ1-6 TRBV12-3/TRBV12-4 TRBD1 TGTGCCAGCAGCGGGGGGACAGCGGCCGACTCCTATAATTCACCCCTCCACTTT CASSGGTAADSYNSPLHF
many TRBJ2-7 TRBV10-3 . TGTGCCATCACATCGGACTCCTACGAGCAGTACTTC CAITSDSYEQYF
many TRBJ2-5 TRBV12-3/TRBV12-4 TRBD2 TGTGCCAGCAGTTTCCGCGGGGGGGAAGAGACCCAGTACTTC CASSFRGGEETQYF
many TRBJ1-2 TRBV2 . TGTGCCAGCAGTCCCCTTGGTGGGACCAAAGCTAACTATGGCTACACCTTC CASSPLGGTKANYGYTF
. TRBJ1-5 TRBV20-1 . TGCAGTGCTTTCACAGGGTTCAATCAGCCCCAGCATTTT CSAFTGFNQPQHF
many TRBJ1-1 TRBV7-2 . TGTGCCAGCAGCCCGGGACGGCTGAACACTGAAGCTTTCTTT CASSPGRLNTEAFF
few TRBJ2-3 TRBV10-2 . TGCGCCAGCAGTGAGTGGGTAGCGGGCACAGATACGCAGTATTTT CASSEWVAGTDTQYF
many TRBJ2-7 TRBV5-1 . TGCGCCAGCAGCCGGGAACGGGGGCACGAGCAGTACTTC CASSRERGHEQYF
many TRBJ2-7 TRBV19 . TGTGCCAGTAGTCTCGACAGGACTACCTCCTCCTACGAGCAGTACTTC CASSLDRTTSSYEQYF
many TRBJ2-1 TRBV2 . TGTGCCAGCAGTGAATTCGACTTTTACAATGAGCAGTTCTTC CASSEFDFYNEQFF
. TRBJ2-7 TRBV5-6 . TGTGCCAGCGGGTCCCGGGTCAGGGCCTACGAGCAGTACTTC CASGSRVRAYEQYF
. TRBJ1-1 TRBV6-5 TRBD1 TGTGCCAGCAGTCAAGGGGACAGGGGGCCGAGGGCTTTCTTT CASSQGDRGPRAFF
many TRBJ2-3 TRBV20-1 . TGCAGTGCTAGCCCCGGGACTAGCACAGATACGCAGTATTTT CSASPGTSTDTQYF
many TRBJ2-7 TRBV4-2 . TGTGCCAGCAGCGCTGACGGAGGCTACGAGCAGTACTTC CASSADGGYEQYF
many TRBJ1-1 TRBV20-1 . TGCAGTGCTAGAGGGAACACTGAAGCTTTCTTT CSARGNTEAFF
many TRBJ2-5 TRBV29-1 . TGCAGCGTTAGACAGCAAGAGACCCAGTACTTC CSVRQQETQYF
few TRBJ1-5 TRBV7-8 TRBD1 TGTGCCAGCAGTAGGGACAGGAGTTCTTATAGCAATCAGCCCCAGCATTTT CASSRDRSSYSNQPQHF
many TRBJ2-6 TRBV5-1 . TGCGCCAGCAGGGGCAGTTTTTTATCTGGGGCCAACGTCCTGACTTTC CASRGSFLSGANVLTF
many TRBJ2-7 TRBV2 . TGTGCCAGCAGTGGGACAGATGTTGACTACGAGCAGTACTTC CASSGTDVDYEQYF
. TRBJ1-3 TRBV4-2 . TGTGCCAGCAGCCAAGATCGGATCTCTGGAAACACCATATATTTT CASSQDRISGNTIYF
many TRBJ1-5 TRBV6-6 . TGTGCCAGCAGCTTCGAACCCCCAGGGGAAGGACAGCCCCAGCATTTT CASSFEPPGEGQPQHF
many TRBJ1-1 TRBV25-1 TRBD1 TGTGCCAGCAGTGAGCGATCCGGGACAGGGGTTGGGACTGAAGCTTTCTTT CASSERSGTGVGTEAFF
many TRBJ1-5 TRBV4-1 TRBD1 TGCGCCAGCAGCCCCGGACAGGGCGGGAGACAGCCCCAGCATTTT CASSPGQGGRQPQHF
few TRBJ1-2 TRBV7-9 . TGTGCCAGCAGCGCCACCGGACAGACAACCCAATATGGCTACACCTTC CASSATGQTTQYGYTF
few TRBJ2-7 TRBV6-5 TRBD1 TGTGCCAGCAGTTGGGACAGGGGGCTCTACGAGCAGTACTTC CASSWDRGLYEQYF
few TRBJ1-3 TRBV7-7 TRBD1 TGTGCCAGCAGCTCAGACAGGGGGCACGGAAACACCATATATTTT CASSSDRGHGNTIYF
many TRBJ2-1 TRBV6-1 . TGTGCCAGCAGTCCACATAGAAATGAGCAGTTCTTC CASSPHRNEQFF
few TRBJ2-2 TRBV23-1 TRBD1 TGCGCCAGCAGTCAATCAGGCCGGACAGGGTCGTGTAAGGGCACCGGGGAGCTGTTTTTT CASSQSGRTGSCKGTGELFF
few TRBJ1-4 TRBV4-3 TRBD1 TGCGCCAGCAGCCAAGACAGGGGGGCGCGAAAACTGTTTTTT CASSQDRGARKLFF
many TRBJ2-7 TRBV7-9 . TGTGCCAGCAGCTCTCGACCGATCGAGCAGTACTTC CASSSRPIEQYF
. TRBJ1-3 TRBV18 . TGTGCCAGCTCACCACGGCAGGAGAGCTCTGGAAACACCATATATTTT CASSPRQESSGNTIYF